The clone carrying this T cell receptor (beta chain) was counted between two and nine times. The data are from a study of blood T cell repertoires in COVID-19. Study information: PBMCs, B-cell-depleted T cells, or T cells provided the cDNA or gDNA that made up the material.

The method was immunoSEQ multiplex PCR; TCRdb's version includes in-frame clones alone and lacks a portion of them. The repertoire holds about 230,000 clones, 65% to 90% seen once, with more than 4.5% in the top ten. V lost 3 bases, J lost 7 bases, and 6 bases stayed unmatched. The CDR3 runs to 14 residues. CDR1 and CDR2 from the germline V gene are KGHSH and LQKENI. This sequence originates from a man between 45 and 60 years old with COVID-19, enrolled during active disease. The material sequenced was peripheral blood. The rearrangement joins TRBV18 to TRBJ2-7; 10 nucleotides agree with TRBD1. The CDR3 nucleotides read TGTGCCAGCTCACCGAGACAGGGGGCGGGAGAGCAGTACTTC. Residues: CASSPRQGAGEQYF.